Following are 30 T cell receptor beta chains from one sample sequenced in a study of T cell responses to AZD1222 COVID-19 vaccine. Using immunoSEQ multiplex PCR, the repertoire was profiled, and TCRdb retains in-frame clones only, with some absent. This table holds roughly 170,000 clones, roughly nine tenths found once. Source: peripheral blood, taken on day 0 of AZD1222 vaccination. The receptor source for this set is an adult in good health.

The J gene is TRBJ2-5, the V gene TRBV2; 7 nucleotides align to TRBD1. The V segment lost 4 bases and the J segment 0 bases; nucleotides outside the gene matches: 5. The CDR3 is 15 residues long. Germline CDR1 reads SNHLY; CDR2 reads FYNNEI. CDR3 DNA: TGTGCCAGCAGTGTCGACAGGGCTAACCAAGAGACCCAGTACTTC. This encodes CASSVDRANQETQYF.

This clone was observed a single time. The chain employs TRBV5-6 and TRBJ1-1; D uncertain. Germline CDR1 reads SGHDT; CDR2 reads YYEEEE. V lost 7 bases to trimming and J lost 4 bases, with 11 bases between them. This CDR3 spans 12 amino acids. The CDR3 is CASSERVTEAFF. Here the CDR3 DNA reads TGTGCCAGCTCCGAACGAGTCACTGAAGCTTTCTTT.

This clone was counted a single time. The genes are TRBV28 and TRBJ2-1, with 9 bases fitting TRBD2. This CDR3 is built from 15 residues. V dropped 4 bases and J dropped 10; count of bases not matched to a gene: 11. The V gene's germline CDR1 is MDHEN and CDR2 SYDVKM. For the CDR3, the DNA is TGTGCCAGCAGTTCGACTAGCGGCCCCGTGCGGGAGCAGTTCTTC. This codes for CASSSTSGPVREQFF.

The chain joins TRBV30 to TRBJ1-5; a weak D match, TRBD1 (5 bases). The CDR3 is 14 amino acids. Germline assignment: CDR1 GTSNPN and CDR2 SVGIG (reference sequence). The V gene lost 7 bases and the J gene lost 6 bases, with 19 bases spanning the gap. The CDR3 DNA follows: TGTGCCTTTCGTAAGGGGAGGGAGGGTCAGCCCCAGCATTTT. This encodes CAFRKGREGQPQHF.

The chain couples TRBV3-1 (or the pseudogene TRBV3-2) to TRBJ1-2, with D unclear. The V end lost 4 bases, the J end lost 7 bases, and 10 bases lay between the germline ends. Germline V gene data show CDR1 as LGHDT and CDR2 as YNNKEL (reference sequence). The length of the CDR3 is 12 residues. CDR3 coding DNA: TGTGCCAGCAGCCGGCGGACCTTTGGCTACACCTTC. Residues: CASSRRTFGYTF.

V is TRBV5-6 and J is TRBJ1-1; D is uncertain. Trimming cost V 1 base and J 0 bases, with 7 bases left between them. The germline V gene encodes CDR1 SGHDT and CDR2 YYEEEE. The CDR3 length is 14 residues. CDR3: CASSLSQLNTEAFF. As DNA, the CDR3 is TGTGCCAGCAGCTTGAGTCAGCTGAACACTGAAGCTTTCTTT.

The rearrangement joins TRBV6-5 to TRBJ1-4; 12 nucleotides agree with TRBD1. This CDR3 is 15 amino acids long. V gave up 0 bases and J gave up 8 bases; unmatched junction bases: 1. Per germline, CDR1 MNHEY and CDR2 SVGAGI. The DNA of the CDR3 is TGTGCCAGCAGTTACTCGGGACAGGGGGCAGAAAAACTGTTTTTT. It yields the protein CASSYSGQGAEKLFF.

This clone appeared a single time. The V call is TRBV5-1, the J call TRBJ1-6; 9 nucleotides line up with TRBD1. The junction had 9 bases not matched to a gene; V was cut back by 1 base and J by 10 bases. CDR1 and CDR2 (germline): SGHRS, YFSETQ. The CDR3 has 16 residues. The CDR3 protein is CASSLNRDRVSSPLHF. The CDR3 DNA sequence: TGCGCCAGCAGCTTGAACCGGGACAGGGTATCATCACCCCTCCACTTT.

Written as DNA, the CDR3 is TGCAGCGTCGGAGACACCTTAAACTATGGCTACACCTTC. It codes for CSVGDTLNYGYTF. This chain links TRBV29-1 with TRBJ1-2, with no clear D. Trimming took 6 bases from V and 2 from J, leaving 13 bases between them. This CDR3 is 13 amino acids long. The germline CDR1 and CDR2 sequences are SQVTM and ANQGSEA.

This clone was recorded only once. V usage is TRBV5-5 and J usage is TRBJ1-1; possibly TRBD1 for D (5 bases). This CDR3 contains 16 residues. V was shortened by 5 bases and J by 1 base, with 18 bases between the two germline ends. CDR1 is SGHKS and CDR2 is YYEKEE in the germline V gene (reference sequence). The CDR3 spells CASSLRWGGGNTEAFF. In DNA form, the CDR3 reads TGTGCCAGCAGTCTCAGGTGGGGCGGTGGGAACACTGAAGCTTTCTTT. Drawing the rest from reference TRBV5-5 and TRBJ1-1, the complete variable domain is DAGVTQSPTHLIKTRGQQVTLRCSPISGHKSVSWYQQVLGQGPQFIFQYYEKEERGRGNFPDRFSARQFPNYSSELNVNALLLGDSALYLCASSLRWGGGNTEAFFGQGTRLTVV.

The chain is built from TRBV6-5 and TRBJ1-5, with D unresolved. Trimming removed 8 bases from V and 3 bases from J, with 8 bases in between. The CDR3 consists of 12 residues. Germline CDR1 MNHEY, CDR2 SVGAGI. CDR3 amino acids: CASGLLNQPQHF. The CDR3 DNA reads TGTGCCAGCGGACTCCTCAATCAGCCCCAGCATTTT.

V usage is TRBV29-1 and J usage is TRBJ1-1; TRBD1 is a possible D gene (6 bases). The CDR3 is made up of 13 amino acids. V lost 6 bases and J 0 bases, leaving 11 bases between the germline ends. The germline gives CDR1 SQVTM, CDR2 ANQGSEA. Written as DNA, the CDR3 is TGCAGCGTCCAGGGGCCCTTGAACACTGAAGCTTTCTTT. This gives the protein CSVQGPLNTEAFF.

The chain carries TRBV9 and TRBJ1-3; D remains unclear. V was shortened by 0 bases and J by 1 base, with 8 bases between the two germline ends. The CDR3 totals 15 residues. CDR1 is SGDLS, CDR2 YYNGEE, per germline. The CDR3 here is CASSVGGDSGNTIYF. CDR3 coding DNA: TGTGCCAGCAGCGTAGGTGGGGATTCTGGAAACACCATATATTTT.

V usage is TRBV30 and J usage is TRBJ2-3, with unresolved D. The CDR3 spans 14 residues. V gave up 1 base and J gave up 2 bases, with 10 bases separating them. CDR1 GTSNPN and CDR2 SVGIG come from the germline V gene (reference sequence). CDR3 DNA: TGTGCCTGGAGTGATTCCCCGGTCACAGATACGCAGTATTTT. As protein: CAWSDSPVTDTQYF. Variable domain in full (rest from reference TRBV30 and TRBJ2-3): SQTIHQWPATLVQPVGSPLSLECTVEGTSNPNLYWYRQAAGRGLQLLFYSVGIGQISSEVPQNLSASRPQDRQFILSSKKLLLSDSGFYLCAWSDSPVTDTQYFGPGTRLTVL.

CDR3 region: CASSSTEPGNTIYF. DNA of the CDR3: TGTGCCAGCAGTTCGACAGAACCTGGAAACACCATATATTTT. The chain joins TRBV27 to TRBJ1-3; D is possibly TRBD1 (5 bases). The CDR3 sequence is 14 residues long. V gave up 4 bases and J gave up 2 bases, with 9 bases separating them. Germline V lookup: CDR1 MNHEY, CDR2 SMNVEV (reference sequence).

The genes are TRBV6-1 and TRBJ2-7; D may be TRBD1 (5 bases). The CDR3 loop spans 14 amino acids. V lost 2 bases and J 7 bases, leaving 15 bases between the germline ends. Germline CDR1 reads MNHNS; CDR2 reads SASEGT. CDR3 region: CASSELDREREQYF. DNA of the CDR3: TGTGCCAGCAGTGAATTAGACAGAGAAAGGGAGCAGTACTTC.

The CDR3 DNA is TGTGCCAGCAGTTTATCAGCCGGGAACTATGGCTACACCTTC. It translates to CASSLSAGNYGYTF. The genes are TRBV27 and TRBJ1-2; D is ambiguous. V dropped 0 bases and J dropped 2 bases, with 7 bases sitting between them. CDR1 is MNHEY, CDR2 SMNVEV, per germline (reference sequence). The CDR3 consists of 14 residues.

The chain couples TRBV19 to TRBJ1-2; no definite D call. This CDR3 comprises 17 residues. From germline, CDR1 is LNHDA and CDR2 SQIVND (reference sequence). The V end lost 4 bases, the J end lost 3 bases, and 21 bases lay between the germline ends. The CDR3 DNA is TGTGCCAGTAGTAAGATCAAGGTTGGGCAGATTTACTATGGCTACACCTTC. This encodes CASSKIKVGQIYYGYTF.

This clone was detected a few times. DNA of the CDR3: TGCAGCGTTGATCGTGAGGGGACTAATGAAAAACTGTTTTTT. Translating it yields CSVDREGTNEKLFF. This chain links TRBV29-1 with TRBJ1-4; a weak D match, TRBD1 (5 bases). The CDR3 consists of 14 residues. The germline gives CDR1 SQVTM, CDR2 ANQGSEA. V was cut by 3 bases and J by 2 bases, with 10 bases left in between.

Of note for this clone: A read error may produce the germline difference seen at one junction end. The V and J genes are TRBV5-1 and TRBJ1-4; tentatively, D is TRBD1 (5 bases). The CDR3 contains 13 residues. Per the germline V gene, CDR1 is SGHRS and CDR2 is YFSETQ. CDR3 sequence (DNA): TGCGCCAGCAGCGAAAGTGAAGGGGTCTGGGGGGTTTTT. This gives the protein CASSESEGVWGVF.

The CDR3 nucleotides read TGTGCCAGCAGCCCTCTAGCGGGAGTGATAGGCACCGGGGAGCTGTTTTTT. This gives the protein CASSPLAGVIGTGELFF. This chain connects TRBV7-2 to TRBJ2-2; 10 nucleotides agree with TRBD2. J was trimmed by 4 bases and V by 5 bases; bases with no gene match: 10. CDR1 is SGHTA, CDR2 FQGNSA, per germline. This CDR3 spans 17 amino acids.

The chain is built from TRBV24-1 and TRBJ2-3; D is unclear. Per germline, CDR1 KGHDR and CDR2 SFDVKD. V was cut by 0 bases and J by 0 bases, with 9 bases left in between. CDR3 length: 16 amino acids. The CDR3 loop is CATSDLLKSSTDTQYF. CDR3 bases: TGTGCCACCAGTGATTTGTTAAAATCTAGCACAGATACGCAGTATTTT.

The count of this clone is one. The chain employs TRBV4-3 and TRBJ1-2; 7 positions match TRBD1. Trimming cost V 0 bases and J 3 bases; bases outside gene matches: 4. The CDR3 runs 15 residues. In germline, CDR1 is LGHNA, CDR2 YSLEER. CDR3 sequence reads: CASSQEQQGYYGYTF. The CDR3 DNA sequence: TGCGCCAGCAGCCAAGAACAACAGGGGTACTATGGCTACACCTTC.

This clone was seen only once. The chain joins TRBV10-3 to TRBJ2-1, with 12 bases aligning to TRBD2. J lost 1 base, V lost 6 bases, and 13 bases had no gene match. Germline V gene data show CDR1 as ENHRY and CDR2 as SYGVKD. The CDR3 spans 19 residues. CDR3: CAISKSELAGGLSYNEQFF. CDR3 bases: TGTGCCATCAGCAAATCTGAACTAGCGGGAGGTCTGTCCTACAATGAGCAGTTCTTC.

This sequence joins TRBV6-5 and TRBJ2-4; 8 bases agree with TRBD1. The CDR3 totals 14 residues. The germline CDR1 and CDR2 sequences are MNHEY and SVGAGI. V dropped 6 bases and J dropped 4; count of bases not matched to a gene: 5. The CDR3 region has the DNA TGTGCCAGCAGCGTCAGGGGGCTAAAAAACATTCAGTACTTC. It codes for CASSVRGLKNIQYF.

The chain links TRBV19 to TRBJ2-7; a weak D match, TRBD1 (5 bases). Trimming shortened V by 6 bases and J by 3 bases, and 21 bases separated the two germline ends. CDR3 length: 16 residues. Germline V gene sequence: CDR1 LNHDA, CDR2 SQIVND (reference sequence). The CDR3 here is CASSRQTDPILYEQYF. The CDR3 nucleotides are TGTGCCAGTAGCCGACAGACAGACCCGATACTCTACGAGCAGTACTTC.

CDR3 DNA: TGTGCCAGCACCCCTCCGGCTGGAATCTACAATGAGCAGTTCTTC. Its translation is CASTPPAGIYNEQFF. The chain uses TRBV28 and TRBJ2-1; no clear D. Germline lookup yields CDR1 MDHEN and CDR2 SYDVKM. The CDR3 spans 15 residues. Trimming took 7 bases from V and 3 from J, leaving 16 bases between them.

The chain couples TRBV6-5 to TRBJ1-1; D possibly corresponds to TRBD1 (5 bases). Germline CDR1 MNHEY, CDR2 SVGAGI. The CDR3 has 15 residues. With 6 bases removed from V and 0 bases from J, the gap between germline ends came to 14 bases. The DNA of the CDR3 is TGTGCCAGCAGAAAGAAGGCGGGGGTGAACACTGAAGCTTTCTTT. Protein: CASRKKAGVNTEAFF.

The chain is built from TRBV6-5 and TRBJ2-7; 8 nucleotides match TRBD2. V was pared by 7 bases and J by 5 bases, with 10 bases of the junction left unmatched. CDR1 is MNHEY, CDR2 SVGAGI, per germline. CDR3 length: 14 amino acids. CDR3: CASKIPSGQDEQYF. In DNA, the CDR3 is TGTGCCAGCAAGATTCCTAGCGGGCAGGACGAGCAGTACTTC.

V gene TRBV3-1 (or the pseudogene TRBV3-2) combines with J gene TRBJ2-7, with 10 bases fitting TRBD1. This CDR3 is built from 18 residues. J gave up 2 bases and V 0 bases, and 10 bases lay outside the gene matches. Germline CDR1 reads LGHDT; CDR2 reads YNNKEL (reference sequence). DNA of the CDR3: TGTGCCAGCAGCCAAGATAAGGACGGGACAGGGGTTACCTACGAGCAGTACTTC. Translating gives CASSQDKDGTGVTYEQYF.